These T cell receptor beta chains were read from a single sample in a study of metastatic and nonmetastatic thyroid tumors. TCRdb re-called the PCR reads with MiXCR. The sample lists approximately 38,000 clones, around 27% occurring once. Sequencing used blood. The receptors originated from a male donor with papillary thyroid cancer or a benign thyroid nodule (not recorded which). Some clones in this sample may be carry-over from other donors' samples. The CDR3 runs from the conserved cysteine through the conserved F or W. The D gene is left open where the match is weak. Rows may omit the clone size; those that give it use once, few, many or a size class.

CDR3: CASSLVLDEQFF; DNA: TGTGCCAGCAGCTTAGTGCTAGATGAGCAGTTCTTC; J: TRBJ2-1; V: TRBV7-9; D: -; size: many
CDR3: CASSGWGRGPGGAFF; DNA: TGTGCCAGCAGCGGATGGGGCAGGGGTCCCGGGGGGGCTTTCTTT; J: TRBJ1-1; V: TRBV5-6; D: -; size: many
CDR3: CASSSGGPSDTQYF; DNA: TGTGCCAGCAGCTCGGGAGGGCCGTCAGATACGCAGTATTTT; J: TRBJ2-3; V: TRBV28; D: TRBD2; size: many
CDR3: CASSYVGRGSGRAQGKREQYF; DNA: TGTGCCAGCAGTTACGTCGGTAGAGGTAGCGGGAGGGCCCAAGGCAAGCGCGAGCAGTACTTC; J: TRBJ2-7; V: TRBV6-5; D: TRBD2; size: medium-sized
CDR3: CASSYFSELSTGELFF; DNA: TGTGCCAGCAGTTACTTTTCAGAGCTGTCCACCGGGGAGCTGTTTTTT; J: TRBJ2-2; V: TRBV6-5; D: -; size: medium-sized
CDR3: CSARWGGSDTEAFF; DNA: TGCAGTGCTAGATGGGGGGGGAGTGACACTGAAGCTTTCTTT; J: TRBJ1-1; V: TRBV20-1; D: -; size: once
CDR3: CAISDRAEYNEQFF; DNA: TGTGCCATCAGTGATCGGGCCGAATACAATGAGCAGTTCTTC; J: TRBJ2-1; V: TRBV10-3; D: -; size: -
CDR3: CASSQGTRGYTF; DNA: TGTGCCAGCAGTCAGGGGACTCGCGGCTACACCTTC; J: TRBJ1-2; V: TRBV6-2/TRBV6-3; D: -; size: few
CDR3: CASIRQLNTEAFF; DNA: TGTGCCAGCATCCGACAGCTGAACACTGAAGCTTTCTTT; J: TRBJ1-1; V: TRBV11-1; D: -; size: -
CDR3: CSARGSQGGTQYF; DNA: TGCAGTGCTAGAGGTAGCCAGGGGGGGACCCAGTACTTC; J: TRBJ2-5; V: TRBV20-1; D: -; size: many
CDR3: CASSPWGGGMGGELFF; DNA: TGTGCCAGCAGCCCCTGGGGCGGGGGAATGGGCGGGGAGCTGTTTTTT; J: TRBJ2-2; V: TRBV11-2; D: TRBD2; size: -
CDR3: CASTPGRSYEQYF; DNA: TGTGCCAGCACCCCTGGGAGGTCCTACGAGCAGTACTTC; J: TRBJ2-7; V: TRBV6-1; D: -; size: few
CDR3: CASSYSYDNEQYF; DNA: TGTGCCAGCAGTTACTCGTATGACAACGAGCAGTACTTC; J: TRBJ2-7; V: TRBV6-2/TRBV6-3; D: -; size: -
CDR3: CASSQYPGASSYGYTF; DNA: TGTGCCAGCAGCCAGTATCCGGGAGCTTCTTCCTATGGCTACACCTTC; J: TRBJ1-2; V: TRBV14; D: -; size: -
CDR3: CASSEAGYGYTF; DNA: TGCGCCAGCAGTGAAGCGGGTTATGGCTACACCTTC; J: TRBJ1-2; V: TRBV10-2; D: -; size: few
CDR3: CASRGCGGYEQYF; DNA: TGTGCCAGCAGGGGGTGCGGGGGCTACGAGCAGTACTTC; J: TRBJ2-7; V: TRBV3-1; D: TRBD2; size: few
CDR3: CASSLPGQYSNYGYTF; DNA: TGTGCCAGCAGTCTCCCGGGACAGTACTCTAACTATGGCTACACCTTC; J: TRBJ1-2; V: TRBV28; D: TRBD1; size: many
CDR3: CSASLAGGPTGELFF; DNA: TGCAGTGCTTCCCTAGCGGGAGGGCCAACCGGGGAGCTGTTTTTT; J: TRBJ2-2; V: TRBV20-1; D: TRBD2; size: -
CDR3: CASSLVEQPQNF; DNA: TGTGCCAGCAGTTTAGTGGAACAGCCCCAGAATTTT; J: TRBJ1-5; V: TRBV2; D: -; size: few
CDR3: CASSKPGRSTYEQYF; DNA: TGTGCCAGCAGTAAGCCGGGACGTAGCACCTACGAGCAGTACTTC; J: TRBJ2-7; V: TRBV6-1; D: -; size: -
CDR3: CASSDGQDTDTQYF; DNA: TGTGCCAGCAGTGACGGACAGGACACAGATACGCAGTATTTT; J: TRBJ2-3; V: TRBV6-4; D: TRBD1; size: many
CDR3: CASSGNRDRGQETQYF; DNA: TGTGCCAGCAGTGGAAACCGGGACAGGGGGCAAGAGACCCAGTACTTC; J: TRBJ2-5; V: TRBV12-3/TRBV12-4; D: TRBD1; size: few
CDR3: CASSRSARSYGYTF; DNA: TGTGCCAGCAGCCGATCTGCGAGAAGCTATGGCTACACCTTC; J: TRBJ1-2; V: TRBV28; D: -; size: few
CDR3: CSARDPSGRANNEQFF; DNA: TGCAGTGCTAGAGATCCGAGCGGGAGGGCAAACAATGAGCAGTTCTTC; J: TRBJ2-1; V: TRBV20-1; D: TRBD2; size: -
CDR3: CATSASWVYTGELFF; DNA: TGTGCCACCAGTGCTTCGTGGGTCTACACCGGGGAGCTGTTTTTT; J: TRBJ2-2; V: TRBV24-1; D: -; size: few
CDR3: CSARDQNRDEKLFF; DNA: TGCAGTGCTAGAGATCAAAATAGGGATGAAAAACTGTTTTTT; J: TRBJ1-4; V: TRBV20-1; D: -; size: -
CDR3: CSARGQGDPQFF; DNA: TGCAGTGCTAGGGGACAGGGAGATCCCCAGTTCTTC; J: TRBJ2-1; V: TRBV20-1; D: TRBD1; size: many
CDR3: CASSSGPNDPDTQYF; DNA: TGTGCCAGCAGCTCGGGACCTAATGACCCAGATACGCAGTATTTT; J: TRBJ2-3; V: TRBV7-3; D: -; size: -